This T cell receptor (beta chain) was sequenced during a study of monozygotic twins with inflammatory bowel disease. TCRdb reprocessed the 5' RACE reads, keeping one entry per CDR3 protein, no DNA. The table gives 150,000 or so distinct CDR3 sequences; the top ten clones make up roughly 7.4% of it. This clonotype was sampled from a human donor with ulcerative colitis or Crohn's disease, or a healthy co-twin of an affected twin (not recorded which). Sequencing was done on a sample of blood.

CDR3 protein: CASSQRLELANTGELFF. This chain uses TRBV4-2 with TRBJ2-2. This CDR3 comprises 17 residues. Germline V gene data show CDR1 as LGHNA and CDR2 as YNFKEQ.